Listed below are T cell receptor beta chains from one sample, sequenced in a study of cytomegalovirus exposure and HLA in healthy donors. TCRdb's table, derived via immunoSEQ multiplex PCR, lists solely in-frame clones and lacks some. This sample has about 200,000 clones, with around 79% found just once. The specimen was PBMCs. The receptors were sampled from a male donor in good health and CMV-seropositive. CDR3s include the opening cysteine and the closing phenylalanine or tryptophan.

v_gene | CDR3aa
TRBV28 | CASSLQFIGQGNYGYTF
TRBV5-1 | CASSLQGNDEKLFF
TRBV4-1 | CASMPGQGASEQYF
TRBV6-1 | CASSEGLAGGTDTQYF
TRBV27 | CASSNYGLAALKDTQYF
TRBV19 | CASVQGISDFTF
TRBV19 | CASTPGGQGTYEQYF
TRBV11-3 | CASSWSFGELFF
TRBV4-3 | CASSQDREPYGYTF
TRBV7-9 | CSSSRYGDSNQPQHF